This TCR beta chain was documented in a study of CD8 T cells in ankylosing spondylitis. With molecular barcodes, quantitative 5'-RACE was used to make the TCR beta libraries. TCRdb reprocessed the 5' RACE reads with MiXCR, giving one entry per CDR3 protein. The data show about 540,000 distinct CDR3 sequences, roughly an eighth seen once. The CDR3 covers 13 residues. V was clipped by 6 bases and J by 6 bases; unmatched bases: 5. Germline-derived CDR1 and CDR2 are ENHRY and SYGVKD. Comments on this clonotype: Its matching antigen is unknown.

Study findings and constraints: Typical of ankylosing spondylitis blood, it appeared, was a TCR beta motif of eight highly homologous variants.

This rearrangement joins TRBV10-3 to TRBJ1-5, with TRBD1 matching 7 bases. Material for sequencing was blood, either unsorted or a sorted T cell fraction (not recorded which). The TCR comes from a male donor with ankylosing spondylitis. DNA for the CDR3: TGTGCCATCAGGAACAGGGACAGTCAGCCCCAGCATTTT. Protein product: CAIRNRDSQPQHF.